This TCR beta chain was retrieved from a study of T cell repertoires in cytomegalovirus infection. Whole-study context: CMV epitopes, recently identified HLA-C-restricted and well-studied HLA-B-restricted, were used. Indicated by public TCR beta signatures were CMV infection and matching HLA type.

Study-level results: Adding up the frequency of public TCR beta families identified people who carried CMV plus the relevant HLA.

On this clonotype itself: Antigen: not known.

In TCRdb, the reads were re-called with MiXCR into one record per CDR3 protein. This table holds about 900,000 distinct CDR3 sequences, around 32% found once. The CDR3 contains 18 residues. Trimming cost V 1 base and J 0 bases, with 17 bases left between them. Germline assignment: CDR1 SEHNR and CDR2 FQNEAQ (reference sequence). The clonotype was recovered from a human donor in good health (CMV status not recorded). Some clones in this sample may be carry-over from other donors' samples. The chain carries TRBV7-9 and TRBJ2-3; no reliable D call. Sequencing used cultured CD8+ T cells from PBMCs, obtained from culture after CMV antigen stimulation. The CDR3 DNA is TGTGCCAGCAGCTTAGACCGGAGTGCAGAGGCAAGCACAGATACGCAGTATTTT. Translated, it gives CASSLDRSAEASTDTQYF. The entire variable domain, with the rest obtained from reference TRBV7-9 and TRBJ2-3, is as follows: DTGVSQNPRHKITKRGQNVTFRCDPISEHNRLYWYRQTLGQGPEFLTYFQNEAQLEKSRLLSDRFSAERPKGSFSTLEIQRTEQGDSAMYLCASSLDRSAEASTDTQYFGPGTRLTVL.